A selection of T cell receptor beta chains follows, all from one sample in a study of blood T cell repertoires in COVID-19. Generated by immunoSEQ multiplex PCR, the TCRdb table keeps only in-frame clones and is missing some. The sample yields 35,000 to 55,000 clones, 69% seen once. Input material: peripheral blood. The receptor source for this set is a man older than 75 with acute or convalescent COVID-19. The CDR3 runs from the conserved cysteine through the conserved F or W. A D gene is named only where the DNA matches it firmly. Some rows mark clone size as missing; the rest say once, few, many or name a class of expanded clone.

cdr3_aa: CASSPTGADTQYF
cdr3_nt: TGTGCCAGCAGCCCTACAGGGGCAGATACGCAGTATTTT
d_call: TRBD1
j_call: TRBJ2-3
v_call: TRBV3-1/TRBV3-2
clone_size: NA

cdr3_aa: CASTPTGMNTEAFF
cdr3_nt: TGTGCCAGCACTCCTACAGGGATGAACACTGAAGCTTTCTTT
d_call: NA
j_call: TRBJ1-1
v_call: TRBV28
clone_size: NA

cdr3_aa: CATSRLGLAQETQYF
cdr3_nt: TGTGCCACCAGCAGATTGGGACTCGCCCAAGAGACCCAGTACTTC
d_call: NA
j_call: TRBJ2-5
v_call: TRBV15
clone_size: NA

cdr3_aa: CASTPSGLGSPLHF
cdr3_nt: TGTGCCAGCACCCCTTCGGGTTTGGGTTCACCCCTCCACTTT
d_call: NA
j_call: TRBJ1-6
v_call: TRBV6-2/TRBV6-3
clone_size: few

cdr3_aa: CASSESAAGVNEQFF
cdr3_nt: TGCGCCAGCAGTGAATCGGCAGCGGGAGTGAATGAGCAGTTCTTC
d_call: TRBD2
j_call: TRBJ2-1
v_call: TRBV10-1
clone_size: NA

cdr3_aa: CASSVPGLADEQFF
cdr3_nt: TGTGCCAGTAGTGTACCGGGACTAGCTGATGAGCAGTTCTTC
d_call: TRBD2
j_call: TRBJ2-1
v_call: TRBV19
clone_size: NA

cdr3_aa: CASSPQGIRSYNEQFF
cdr3_nt: TGTGCCAGCAGCCCGCAGGGGATTCGGTCCTACAATGAGCAGTTCTTC
d_call: NA
j_call: TRBJ2-1
v_call: TRBV5-4
clone_size: NA

cdr3_aa: CASSLSSGTGFYGYTF
cdr3_nt: TGCGCCAGCAGCTTGAGTTCCGGGACAGGGTTCTATGGCTACACCTTC
d_call: TRBD1
j_call: TRBJ1-2
v_call: TRBV5-1
clone_size: NA

cdr3_aa: CASSLDRQGGTQYF
cdr3_nt: TGTGCCAGCAGCTTAGATCGTCAGGGTGGGACCCAGTACTTC
d_call: NA
j_call: TRBJ2-5
v_call: TRBV11-2
clone_size: few

cdr3_aa: CASSLWPGESYEQYF
cdr3_nt: TGTGCCAGCAGCTTATGGCCAGGGGAGTCCTACGAGCAGTACTTC
d_call: NA
j_call: TRBJ2-7
v_call: TRBV7-2
clone_size: NA

cdr3_aa: CASSQDAGTGVQPQHF
cdr3_nt: TGCGCCAGCAGCCAAGATGCGGGGACAGGGGTTCAGCCCCAGCATTTT
d_call: TRBD1
j_call: TRBJ1-5
v_call: TRBV4-1
clone_size: NA

cdr3_aa: CTEALPEGAGIGDTIYF
cdr3_nt: TGCACCGAGGCTCTCCCCGAGGGGGCGGGGATCGGGGACACCATATATTTT
d_call: TRBD1
j_call: TRBJ1-3
v_call: TRBV29-1
clone_size: few

cdr3_aa: CASGLEQDTQYF
cdr3_nt: TGTGCTAGTGGTTTGGAACAAGATACGCAGTATTTT
d_call: NA
j_call: TRBJ2-3
v_call: TRBV12-5
clone_size: once

cdr3_aa: CASSPYGGTTIGFF
cdr3_nt: TGCGCCAGCAGCCCTTACGGGGGGACCACAATTGGTTTCTTT
d_call: NA
j_call: TRBJ1-1
v_call: TRBV5-1
clone_size: few

cdr3_aa: CASNFGGQAQTGAFF
cdr3_nt: TGTGCCAGCAACTTTGGGGGACAGGCGCAAACGGGAGCTTTCTTT
d_call: TRBD1
j_call: TRBJ1-1
v_call: TRBV27
clone_size: few

cdr3_aa: CASTLGAVDEQFF
cdr3_nt: TGTGCCAGCACTTTGGGGGCTGTGGATGAGCAGTTCTTC
d_call: NA
j_call: TRBJ2-1
v_call: TRBV12-3/TRBV12-4
clone_size: few

cdr3_aa: CASSQAMRTENYEQYF
cdr3_nt: TGTGCCAGCAGCCAAGCAATGCGGACAGAAAACTACGAGCAGTACTTC
d_call: NA
j_call: TRBJ2-7
v_call: TRBV4-2
clone_size: NA

cdr3_aa: CASSYIRTGGAYGYTF
cdr3_nt: TGTGCCAGCAGTTATATTAGGACAGGGGGCGCCTATGGCTACACCTTC
d_call: TRBD1
j_call: TRBJ1-2
v_call: TRBV6-5
clone_size: NA

cdr3_aa: CASSSAGQGDTGYTF
cdr3_nt: TGTGCCAGCTCATCCGCTGGACAGGGAGATACAGGCTACACCTTC
d_call: TRBD1
j_call: TRBJ1-2
v_call: TRBV18
clone_size: NA

cdr3_aa: CASSQRDRSNEKLFF
cdr3_nt: TGCGCCAGCAGCCAAAGGGACAGGAGTAATGAAAAACTGTTTTTT
d_call: TRBD1
j_call: TRBJ1-4
v_call: TRBV4-1
clone_size: once

cdr3_aa: CASSLGTGTMNTEAFF
cdr3_nt: TGTGCCAGCTCACTAGGGACAGGGACCATGAACACTGAAGCTTTCTTT
d_call: TRBD1
j_call: TRBJ1-1
v_call: TRBV18
clone_size: NA

cdr3_aa: CAWSGTGGNYGYTF
cdr3_nt: TGTGCCTGGAGCGGGACAGGGGGCAACTATGGCTACACCTTC
d_call: TRBD1
j_call: TRBJ1-2
v_call: TRBV30
clone_size: NA

cdr3_aa: CASSQGQGGEAFF
cdr3_nt: TGTGCCAGCAGCCAAGGACAGGGCGGTGAAGCTTTCTTT
d_call: TRBD1
j_call: TRBJ1-1
v_call: TRBV5-5
clone_size: few

cdr3_aa: CASSAGQGPNYGYTF
cdr3_nt: TGTGCCAGCAGCGCGGGACAGGGGCCTAACTATGGCTACACCTTC
d_call: TRBD1
j_call: TRBJ1-2
v_call: TRBV9
clone_size: NA

cdr3_aa: CASSLYPPGQTPLAEKLFF
cdr3_nt: TGTGCCAGCAGCTTATACCCGCCGGGTCAGACTCCATTGGCCGAAAAACTGTTTTTT
d_call: NA
j_call: TRBJ1-4
v_call: TRBV7-2
clone_size: NA

cdr3_aa: CASAGSTDTQYF
cdr3_nt: TGTGCCAGCGCAGGGAGCACAGATACGCAGTATTTT
d_call: NA
j_call: TRBJ2-3
v_call: TRBV11-3
clone_size: few

cdr3_aa: CASSQPMGPHDTIYF
cdr3_nt: TGTGCCAGCAGCCAACCTATGGGGCCCCATGACACCATATATTTT
d_call: NA
j_call: TRBJ1-3
v_call: TRBV3-1/TRBV3-2
clone_size: NA

cdr3_aa: CASSSTRGETQYF
cdr3_nt: TGTGCCAGCAGCTCTACTCGGGGAGAGACCCAGTACTTC
d_call: NA
j_call: TRBJ2-5
v_call: TRBV7-2
clone_size: few

cdr3_aa: CASSPTLAGQETQYF
cdr3_nt: TGTGCCAGCTCACCGACCCTAGCGGGTCAAGAGACCCAGTACTTC
d_call: TRBD2
j_call: TRBJ2-5
v_call: TRBV18
clone_size: NA

cdr3_aa: CATSVSGKYNEQFF
cdr3_nt: TGTGCCACCAGTGTCAGCGGGAAATACAATGAGCAGTTCTTC
d_call: TRBD2
j_call: TRBJ2-1
v_call: TRBV24-1
clone_size: NA

cdr3_aa: CASSYQDSNQPQHF
cdr3_nt: TGTGCCAGCAGTTACCAGGATAGCAATCAGCCCCAGCATTTT
d_call: NA
j_call: TRBJ1-5
v_call: TRBV6-6
clone_size: NA

cdr3_aa: CSVVATNTEAFF
cdr3_nt: TGCAGCGTTGTAGCTACGAACACTGAAGCTTTCTTT
d_call: NA
j_call: TRBJ1-1
v_call: TRBV29-1
clone_size: NA

cdr3_aa: CASTLPGANVLTF
cdr3_nt: TGCGCCAGCACCCTCCCTGGGGCCAACGTCCTGACTTTC
d_call: NA
j_call: TRBJ2-6
v_call: TRBV5-1
clone_size: NA

cdr3_aa: CASSSPGGRSYNEQFF
cdr3_nt: TGTGCCAGCAGTTCCCCGGGCGGGAGGTCGTACAATGAGCAGTTCTTC
d_call: TRBD2
j_call: TRBJ2-1
v_call: TRBV27
clone_size: NA

cdr3_aa: CASSLSARNSPLHF
cdr3_nt: TGTGCCAGCAGCTTATCGGCGAGGAATTCACCCCTCCACTTT
d_call: NA
j_call: TRBJ1-6
v_call: TRBV7-9
clone_size: NA